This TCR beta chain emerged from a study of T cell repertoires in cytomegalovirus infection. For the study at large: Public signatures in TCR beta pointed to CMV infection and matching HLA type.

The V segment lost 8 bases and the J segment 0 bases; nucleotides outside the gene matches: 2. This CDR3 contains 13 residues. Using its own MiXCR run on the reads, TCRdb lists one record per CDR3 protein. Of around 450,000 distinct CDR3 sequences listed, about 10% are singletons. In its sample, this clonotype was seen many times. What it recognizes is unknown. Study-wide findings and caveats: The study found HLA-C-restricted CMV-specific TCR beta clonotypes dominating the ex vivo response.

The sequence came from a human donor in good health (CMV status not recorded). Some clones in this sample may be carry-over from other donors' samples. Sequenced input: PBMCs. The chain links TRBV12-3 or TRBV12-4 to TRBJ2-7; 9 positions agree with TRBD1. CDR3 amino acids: CASGTGLSYEQYF. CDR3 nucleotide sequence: TGTGCCAGCGGGACAGGGCTCTCCTACGAGCAGTACTTC.